This T cell receptor (beta chain) was documented in a study of neurological immune-mediated disorders (dated by TCRdb to between 2019 and 2020). A note on the overall study: Among the approximately 35 multiple sclerosis patients, relapsing-remitting MS was present in around 31 and secondary progressive MS was present in 3. The study compared peripheral blood TCR-beta repertoires of HTLV-I-associated myelopathy (HAM/TSP) patients, multiple sclerosis patients and healthy controls using UMI-based sequencing. The 90 to 120 TCR-beta libraries covered PBMC samples along with longitudinal samples, technical triplicates, and paired sorted CD4+ and CD8+ T-cell subsets. Of the roughly 71 subjects in the cohort, around 14 were HAM/TSP patients, approximately 35 were multiple sclerosis patients, and approximately 20 were healthy controls. Overall results and qualifications from the work: The MS cluster was not associated with any clinical or MRI features, and the authors stated that larger cohorts are needed. Repertoires from 18 of 34 MS patients were grouped by phylogenetic analysis into a cluster of related CDR3 sequences, suggesting a possible repertoire-level signature. Across subjects, expanded clones never shared an identical CDR3 amino acid sequence, which suggests that the TCR-beta repertoires in every group were private. TCR clonal expansion was highest in HAM/TSP patients and lowest in MS patients, with MS patients falling below even healthy controls.

Unsorted PBMC libraries were generated from 2 million PBMCs stored in RNAlater at -80 °C until RNA extraction. Multiple sclerosis patients were enrolled in a US clinical protocol evaluating disease progression by magnetic resonance imaging. Peripheral blood was subjected to Ficoll-Hypaque density gradient centrifugation to isolate PBMCs, which were then cryopreserved in liquid nitrogen. This clonotype was recorded at least ten times. There is no known antigen for this receptor. Per-base qualities were not stored, and no clone one base away is much larger. cDNA was synthesized by template-switch 5'RACE using a primer carrying a 10-nucleotide random unique molecular identifier by which each TCR transcript was tagged. Every sequencing run yielded over 200 million TCR-beta sequences covering 15-18 subjects. The RNeasy kit was used to extract total RNA. TCR-beta VDJ regions were amplified with primers for the TCR constant region and the 5'RACE anchor, using the KAPA Real-time Library Amplification kit. Sample indexes and Illumina adaptors were added in a first PCR, after which library yield was increased in a second PCR. After Ampure bead purification, the roughly 650 bp TCR product was size-selected on a 2% E-gel SizeSelection system. Library quality was checked on a Bioanalyzer, concentration was measured with Qubit, and libraries were quantified with the Kapa Library Quantification kit before pooling. An Illumina HiSeq 2500 was used to sequence the libraries paired-end at 2 x 150 bp. To increase sequence diversity, about 25-31% phiX was spiked into each library pool. The study's own analysis went as follows. Quality-filtered reads were processed with the UMI-based MiGEC pipeline, which removed over 85% of raw TCR sequences during error correction. IMGT germline references were used for alignment of VDJ genes, and clonotypes were defined by a unique CDR3 amino acid sequence together with V-J genes. Clonal expansion, Shannon diversity, and CDR3 relatedness (CalcPairwiseDistances, ClusterSamples) were evaluated with VDJtools, and phylogenetic trees were built with CLCbio workbench. Using coefficient-of-variation modelling across technical triplicates, the study counted a clone as expanded if it had at least 8 unique UMIs. The public reads were reanalyzed by TCRdb: fastp trimming at Q25, MiXCR alignment, in-frame beta chains only. Under each unique CDR3 protein, matching rows form one entry showing the most common genes and DNA. TCRdb assigned the V and J calls; the authors' analysis was not used. Present in this sample are under 25,000 distinct CDR3 sequences, approximately 2.5% of which were seen just once. In total, the top ten clones hold under 5.5% of the sample.

V is pared back by 2 bases and J by 0 bases, with 8 bases lying between the germline termini. The germline V gene encodes CDR1 SEHNR and CDR2 FQNEAQ (reference sequence). Counted from cysteine to phenylalanine, this CDR3 has 15 amino acids. Of the read, only the CDR3 DNA is kept; its 45 bases are in frame from base 1. The sample comprised PBMCs. Here the chain combines TRBV7-9 and TRBJ2-1; no D gene is confidently identified. The origin of this receptor is a woman aged 18-29 years with multiple sclerosis. The CDR3 corresponds to CASSLPSDSYNEQFF. The nucleotides are TGTGCCAGCAGCTTACCATCTGACTCCTACAATGAGCAGTTCTTC.